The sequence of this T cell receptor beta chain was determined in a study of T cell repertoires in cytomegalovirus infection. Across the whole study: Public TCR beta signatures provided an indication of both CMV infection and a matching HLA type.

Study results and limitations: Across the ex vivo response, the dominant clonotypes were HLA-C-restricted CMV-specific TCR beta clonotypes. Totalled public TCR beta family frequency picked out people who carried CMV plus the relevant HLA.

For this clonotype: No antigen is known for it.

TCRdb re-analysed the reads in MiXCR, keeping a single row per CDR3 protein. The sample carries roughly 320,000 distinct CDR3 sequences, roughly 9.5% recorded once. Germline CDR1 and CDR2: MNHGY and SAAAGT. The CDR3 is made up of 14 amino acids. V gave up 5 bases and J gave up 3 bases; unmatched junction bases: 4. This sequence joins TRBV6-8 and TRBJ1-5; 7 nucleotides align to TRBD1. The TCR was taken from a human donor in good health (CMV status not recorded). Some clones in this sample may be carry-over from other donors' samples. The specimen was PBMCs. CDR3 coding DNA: TGTGCCAGCAGTATGGGACAGATCAATCAGCCCCAGCATTTT. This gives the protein CASSMGQINQPQHF.